This T cell receptor beta chain was observed in a study of prognosis after radiotherapy for stage I lung cancer. Turning to this clonotype: The antigen is not known.

CDR3 length: 14 residues. V was pared by 6 bases and J by 0 bases, with 7 bases of the junction left unmatched. CDR1 and CDR2 from the germline V gene are SQVTM and ANQGSEA. The authors amplified TCR beta CDR3 from genomic DNA using two-round multiplex PCR. With primers specific to each TRBV and TRBJ gene, the first-round PCR was performed. TCRdb reprocessed the multiplex PCR reads with MiXCR, giving one entry per CDR3 protein. The sample holds 31,000 or so distinct CDR3 sequences, about 39% seen once. Study findings and constraints: In patients receiving stereotactic body radiation therapy, unique TCR clone counts fell afterward, median roughly 10,000 versus 7,000.

Source: PBMCs, taken before or after stereotactic body radiation therapy (not recorded which). This receptor was obtained from a donor aged 50 or older with non-small cell lung cancer. The chain uses TRBV29-1 and TRBJ2-5, with 7 bases matching TRBD2. The CDR3 DNA reads TGCAGCGTAGACGGGGGGAGGTACCAAGAGACCCAGTACTTC. Amino acids: CSVDGGRYQETQYF.